The TCR beta chain described here comes from a study of response to subunit inactivated influenza vaccine. A single record per CDR3 protein comes from TCRdb applying MiXCR to the RT-PCR reads. The table records roughly 710,000 distinct CDR3 sequences, about 14% of them present only once. Study-wide results and caveats: Authors suggested few new T cells are recruited by each seasonal influenza vaccination.

Turning to this clonotype: No antigen is known for it.

The V segment lost 3 bases and the J segment 8 bases; nucleotides outside the gene matches: 9. The CDR3 runs 17 residues. Looked up from germline, CDR1 is SGHRS and CDR2 is YFSETQ. Material: PBMCs from blood, obtained 14 to 15 days before vaccination. This TCR derives from a man aged 50-60 years who received an inactivated influenza vaccine. V gene TRBV5-1 combines with J gene TRBJ2-1; 15 positions agree with TRBD2. CDR3 in amino acids: CASSSPGTSGRRDEQFF. CDR3 sequence (DNA): TGCGCCAGCAGCTCGCCCGGGACTAGCGGGAGGCGCGATGAGCAGTTCTTC.